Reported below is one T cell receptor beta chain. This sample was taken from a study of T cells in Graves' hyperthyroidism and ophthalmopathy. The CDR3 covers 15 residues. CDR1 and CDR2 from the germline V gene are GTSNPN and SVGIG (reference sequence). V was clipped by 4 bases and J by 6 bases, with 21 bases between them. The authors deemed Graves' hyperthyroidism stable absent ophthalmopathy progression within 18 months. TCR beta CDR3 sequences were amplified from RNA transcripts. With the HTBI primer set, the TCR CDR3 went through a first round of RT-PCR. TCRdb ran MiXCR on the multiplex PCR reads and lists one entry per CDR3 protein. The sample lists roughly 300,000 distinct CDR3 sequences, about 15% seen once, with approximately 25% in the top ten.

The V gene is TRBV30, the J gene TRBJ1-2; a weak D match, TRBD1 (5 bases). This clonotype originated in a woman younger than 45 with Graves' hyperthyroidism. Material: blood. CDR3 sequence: CAWILGAGRLNGYTF. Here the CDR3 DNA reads TGTGCCTGGATTTTAGGGGCGGGCCGTCTAAATGGCTACACCTTC.